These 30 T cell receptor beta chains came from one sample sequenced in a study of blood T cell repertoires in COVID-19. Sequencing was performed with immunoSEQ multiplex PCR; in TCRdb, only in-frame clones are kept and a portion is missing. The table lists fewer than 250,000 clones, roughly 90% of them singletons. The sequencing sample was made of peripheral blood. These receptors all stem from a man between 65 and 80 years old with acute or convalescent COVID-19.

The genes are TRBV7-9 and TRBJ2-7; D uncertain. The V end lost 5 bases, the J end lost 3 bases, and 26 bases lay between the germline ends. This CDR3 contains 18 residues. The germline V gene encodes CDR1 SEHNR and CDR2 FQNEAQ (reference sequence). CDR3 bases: TGTGCCAGCAGCACCTATCGGCGGCGGAATAACTCCGTCTACGAGCAGTACTTC. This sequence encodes CASSTYRRRNNSVYEQYF.

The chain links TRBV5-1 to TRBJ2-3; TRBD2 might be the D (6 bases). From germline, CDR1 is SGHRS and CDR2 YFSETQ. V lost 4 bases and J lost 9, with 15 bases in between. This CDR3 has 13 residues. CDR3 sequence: CASSPNTGETQYF. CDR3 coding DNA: TGCGCCAGCAGCCCTAATACGGGAGAAACGCAGTATTTT.

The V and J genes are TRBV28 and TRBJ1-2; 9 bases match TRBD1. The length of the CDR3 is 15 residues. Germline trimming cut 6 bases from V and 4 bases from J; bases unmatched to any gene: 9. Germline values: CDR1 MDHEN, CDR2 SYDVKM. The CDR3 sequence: CASRPQGARVYGYTF. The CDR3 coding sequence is TGTGCCAGCAGACCACAGGGGGCGCGGGTCTATGGCTACACCTTC.

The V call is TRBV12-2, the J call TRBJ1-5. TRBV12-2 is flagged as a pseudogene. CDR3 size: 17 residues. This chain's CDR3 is CATPRRGDRFCNQPQHF. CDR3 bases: TGTGCAACCCCCCGGCGGGGAGACCGATTTTGCAATCAGCCCCAGCATTTT.

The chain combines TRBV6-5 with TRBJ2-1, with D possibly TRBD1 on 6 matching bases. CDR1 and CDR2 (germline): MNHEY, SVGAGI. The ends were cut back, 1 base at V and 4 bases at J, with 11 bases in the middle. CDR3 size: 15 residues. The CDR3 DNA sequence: TGTGCCAGCAGTTACTGGGGGCAGGGGTACAATGAGCAGTTCTTC. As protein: CASSYWGQGYNEQFF.

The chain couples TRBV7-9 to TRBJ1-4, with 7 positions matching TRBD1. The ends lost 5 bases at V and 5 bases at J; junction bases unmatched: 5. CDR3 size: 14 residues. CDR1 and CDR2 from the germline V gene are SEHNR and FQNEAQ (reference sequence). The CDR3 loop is CASSIDRVNEKLFF. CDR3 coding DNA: TGTGCCAGCAGCATCGACAGGGTCAATGAAAAACTGTTTTTT. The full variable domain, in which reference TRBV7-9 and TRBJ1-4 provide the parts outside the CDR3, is DTGVSQNPRHKITKRGQNVTFRCDPISEHNRLYWYRQTLGQGPEFLTYFQNEAQLEKSRLLSDRFSAERPKGSFSTLEIQRTEQGDSAMYLCASSIDRVNEKLFFGSGTQLSVL.

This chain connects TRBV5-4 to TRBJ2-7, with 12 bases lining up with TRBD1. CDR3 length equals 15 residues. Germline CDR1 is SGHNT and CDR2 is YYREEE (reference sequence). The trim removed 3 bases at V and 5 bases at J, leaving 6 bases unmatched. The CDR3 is CASSSGTGGLDEQYF. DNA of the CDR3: TGTGCCAGCAGCTCCGGGACAGGGGGCTTGGACGAGCAGTACTTC.

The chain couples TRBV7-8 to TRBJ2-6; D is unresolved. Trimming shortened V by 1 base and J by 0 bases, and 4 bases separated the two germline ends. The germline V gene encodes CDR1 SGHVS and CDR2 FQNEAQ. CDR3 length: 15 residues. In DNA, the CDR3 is TGTGCCAGCAGCTTAGTTATCTCTGGGGCCAACGTCCTGACTTTC. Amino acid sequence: CASSLVISGANVLTF.

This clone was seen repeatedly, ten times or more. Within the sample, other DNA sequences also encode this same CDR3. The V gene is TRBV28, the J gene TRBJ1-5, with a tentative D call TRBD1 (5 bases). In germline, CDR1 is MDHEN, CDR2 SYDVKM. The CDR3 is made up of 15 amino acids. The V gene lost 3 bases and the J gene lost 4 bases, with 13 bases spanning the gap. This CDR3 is CASSFPAGGNQPQHF. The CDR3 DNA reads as TGTGCCAGCAGTTTCCCCGCCGGGGGAAATCAGCCCCAGCATTTT.

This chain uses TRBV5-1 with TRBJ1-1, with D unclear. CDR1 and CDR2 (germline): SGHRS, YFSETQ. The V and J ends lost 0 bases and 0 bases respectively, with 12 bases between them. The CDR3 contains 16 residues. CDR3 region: CASSLDALRMNTEAFF. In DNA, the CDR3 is TGCGCCAGCAGCTTGGACGCACTTCGAATGAACACTGAAGCTTTCTTT.

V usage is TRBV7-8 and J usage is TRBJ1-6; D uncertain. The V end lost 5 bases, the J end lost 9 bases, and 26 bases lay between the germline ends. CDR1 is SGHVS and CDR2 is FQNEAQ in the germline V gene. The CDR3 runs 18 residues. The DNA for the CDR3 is TGTGCCAGCAGCCGAGAAGGTGCGGGAGGGAGCTCTCCTTCACCCCTCCACTTT. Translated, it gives CASSREGAGGSSPSPLHF.

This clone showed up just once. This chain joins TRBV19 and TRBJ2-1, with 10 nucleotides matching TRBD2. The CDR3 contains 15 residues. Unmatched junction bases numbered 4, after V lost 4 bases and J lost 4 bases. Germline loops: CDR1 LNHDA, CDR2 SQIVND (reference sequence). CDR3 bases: TGTGCCAGTAGTACCCTTAGCGGGAGGTACAATGAGCAGTTCTTC. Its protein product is CASSTLSGRYNEQFF.

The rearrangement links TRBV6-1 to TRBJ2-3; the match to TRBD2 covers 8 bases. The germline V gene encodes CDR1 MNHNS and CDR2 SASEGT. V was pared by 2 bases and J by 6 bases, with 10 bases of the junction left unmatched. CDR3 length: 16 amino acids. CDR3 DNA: TGTGCCAGCAGTGAACGGGCGGGAGGTTCATCCGATACGCAGTATTTT. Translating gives CASSERAGGSSDTQYF.

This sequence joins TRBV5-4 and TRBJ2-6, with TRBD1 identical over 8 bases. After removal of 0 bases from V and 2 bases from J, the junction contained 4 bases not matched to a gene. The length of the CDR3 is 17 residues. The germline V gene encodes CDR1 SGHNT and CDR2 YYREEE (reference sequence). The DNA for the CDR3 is TGTGCCAGCAGCTTGGTACAGGGGGGTACTGGGGCCAACGTCCTGACTTTC. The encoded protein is CASSLVQGGTGANVLTF.

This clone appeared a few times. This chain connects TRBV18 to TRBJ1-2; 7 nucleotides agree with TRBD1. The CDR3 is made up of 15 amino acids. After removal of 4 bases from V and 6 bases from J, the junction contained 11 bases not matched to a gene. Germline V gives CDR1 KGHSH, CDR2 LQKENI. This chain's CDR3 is CASSQTPQTGNGYTF. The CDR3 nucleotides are TGTGCCAGCTCACAAACTCCCCAGACAGGGAATGGCTACACCTTC.

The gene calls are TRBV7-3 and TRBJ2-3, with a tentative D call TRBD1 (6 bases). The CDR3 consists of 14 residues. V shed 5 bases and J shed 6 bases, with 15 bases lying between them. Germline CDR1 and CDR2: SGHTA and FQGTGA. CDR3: CASSPTGSRDTQYF. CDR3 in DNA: TGTGCCAGCAGCCCCACAGGGAGTCGGGATACGCAGTATTTT. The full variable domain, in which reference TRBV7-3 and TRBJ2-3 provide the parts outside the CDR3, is GAGVSQTPSNKVTEKGKYVELRCDPISGHTALYWYRQSLGQGPEFLIYFQGTGAADDSGLPNDRFFAVRPEGSVSTLKIQRTERGDSAVYLCASSPTGSRDTQYFGPGTRLTVL.

CDR3 sequence reads: CASSGTGSEQFF. The CDR3 nucleotides are TGTGCCAGCAGCGGGACAGGGAGCGAGCAGTTCTTC. The chain combines TRBV12-3 or TRBV12-4 with TRBJ2-1; TRBD1 agrees at 9 bases. The CDR3 totals 12 residues. The V and J ends lost 6 bases and 10 bases, in that order; junction bases with no gene match: 4.

CDR3 protein: CASSGLAITDTQYF. CDR3 sequence (DNA): TGTGCCAGCAGCGGACTAGCGATCACAGATACGCAGTATTTT. V is TRBV7-9 and J is TRBJ2-3, with 9 bases lining up with TRBD2. The germline gives CDR1 SEHNR, CDR2 FQNEAQ (reference sequence). CDR3 length: 14 amino acids. J lost 2 bases, V lost 5 bases, and 2 bases had no gene match.

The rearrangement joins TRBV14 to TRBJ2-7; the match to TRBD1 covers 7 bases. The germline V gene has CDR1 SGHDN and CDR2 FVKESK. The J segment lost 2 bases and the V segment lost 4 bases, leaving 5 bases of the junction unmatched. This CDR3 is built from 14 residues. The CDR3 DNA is TGTGCCAGCAGCCGCCAAGGGGGCCCCTACGAGCAGTACTTC. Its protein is CASSRQGGPYEQYF.

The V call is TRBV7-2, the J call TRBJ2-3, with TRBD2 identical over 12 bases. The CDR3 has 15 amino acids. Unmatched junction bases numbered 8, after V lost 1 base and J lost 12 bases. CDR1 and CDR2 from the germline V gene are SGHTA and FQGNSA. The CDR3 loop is CASSLEPSGRALQYF. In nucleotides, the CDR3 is TGTGCCAGCAGCTTAGAACCTAGCGGGAGGGCTCTACAGTATTTT.

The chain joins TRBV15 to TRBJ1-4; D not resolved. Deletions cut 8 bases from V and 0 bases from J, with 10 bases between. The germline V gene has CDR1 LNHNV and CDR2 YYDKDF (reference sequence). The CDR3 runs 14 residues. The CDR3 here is CATSWQTTNEKLFF. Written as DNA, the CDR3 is TGTGCCACCTCGTGGCAGACAACTAATGAAAAACTGTTTTTT.

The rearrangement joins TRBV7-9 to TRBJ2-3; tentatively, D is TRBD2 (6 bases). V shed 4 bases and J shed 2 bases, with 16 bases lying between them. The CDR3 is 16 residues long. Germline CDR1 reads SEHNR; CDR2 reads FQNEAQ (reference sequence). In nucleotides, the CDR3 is TGTGCCAGCAGCTCCCGGGTCCGGGACTTCACAGATACGCAGTATTTT. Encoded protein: CASSSRVRDFTDTQYF. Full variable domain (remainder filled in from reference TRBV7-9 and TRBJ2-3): DTGVSQNPRHKITKRGQNVTFRCDPISEHNRLYWYRQTLGQGPEFLTYFQNEAQLEKSRLLSDRFSAERPKGSFSTLEIQRTEQGDSAMYLCASSSRVRDFTDTQYFGPGTRLTVL.

CDR3 coding DNA: TGTGCCAGCAGCTTAGGAACGACCCGCTTAGCCAACAATGAGCAGTTCTTC. Its translation is CASSLGTTRLANNEQFF. The chain joins TRBV7-2 to TRBJ2-1; D not certain. CDR1 and CDR2 (germline): SGHTA, FQGNSA. The V gene lost 1 base and the J gene lost 5 bases, with 18 bases spanning the gap. The CDR3 runs 17 residues.

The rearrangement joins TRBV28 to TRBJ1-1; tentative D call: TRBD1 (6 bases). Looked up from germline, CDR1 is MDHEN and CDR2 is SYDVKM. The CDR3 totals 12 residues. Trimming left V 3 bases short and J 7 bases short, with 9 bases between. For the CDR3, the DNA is TGTGCCAGCAGTTTTCAGGGGATTGAAGCTTTCTTT. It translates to CASSFQGIEAFF.

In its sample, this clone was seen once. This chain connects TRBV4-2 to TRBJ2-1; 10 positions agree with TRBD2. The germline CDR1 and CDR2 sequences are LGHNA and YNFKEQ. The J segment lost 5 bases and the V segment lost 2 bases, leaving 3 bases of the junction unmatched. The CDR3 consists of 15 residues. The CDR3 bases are TGTGCCAGCAGCCAAATGGGGACTAGCGACAATGAGCAGTTCTTC. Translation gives CASSQMGTSDNEQFF.

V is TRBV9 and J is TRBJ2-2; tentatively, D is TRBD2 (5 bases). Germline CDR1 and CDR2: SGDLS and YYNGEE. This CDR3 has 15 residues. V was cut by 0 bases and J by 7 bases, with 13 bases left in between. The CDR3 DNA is TGTGCCAGCAGCGTAGGGGGTAGCGAAGGCGGGGAGCTGTTTTTT. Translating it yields CASSVGGSEGGELFF.

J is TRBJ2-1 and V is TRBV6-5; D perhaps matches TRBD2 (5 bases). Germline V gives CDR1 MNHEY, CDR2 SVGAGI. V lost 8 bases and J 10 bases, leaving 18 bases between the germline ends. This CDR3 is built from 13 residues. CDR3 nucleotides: TGTGCCAGCGTGCCAGGCGGGTATAGGGAGCAGTTCTTC. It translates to CASVPGGYREQFF.

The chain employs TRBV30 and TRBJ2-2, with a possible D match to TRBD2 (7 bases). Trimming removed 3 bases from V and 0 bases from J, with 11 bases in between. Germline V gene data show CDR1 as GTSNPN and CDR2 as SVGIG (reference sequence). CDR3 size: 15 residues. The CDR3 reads CAWRGGPSNTGELFF. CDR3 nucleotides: TGTGCCTGGAGGGGGGGGCCTTCGAACACCGGGGAGCTGTTTTTT.

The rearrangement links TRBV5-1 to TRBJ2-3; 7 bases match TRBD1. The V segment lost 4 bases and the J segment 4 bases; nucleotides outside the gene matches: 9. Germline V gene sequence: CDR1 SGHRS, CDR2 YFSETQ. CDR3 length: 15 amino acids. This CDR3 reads CASSLETGRADTQYF. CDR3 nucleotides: TGCGCCAGCAGCCTTGAGACAGGGCGGGCAGATACGCAGTATTTT.

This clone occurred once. CDR3 DNA sequence: TGTGCCAGTAGTATCAGGACTAGCGGGAGGTCTATTGAGCAGTTCTTC. As protein: CASSIRTSGRSIEQFF. The chain is built from TRBV19 and TRBJ2-1, with 14 nucleotides matching TRBD2. The CDR3 extends over 16 amino acids. Germline CDR1 is LNHDA and CDR2 is SQIVND (reference sequence). Trimming took 3 bases from V and 9 from J; bases not matched to a gene: 7.